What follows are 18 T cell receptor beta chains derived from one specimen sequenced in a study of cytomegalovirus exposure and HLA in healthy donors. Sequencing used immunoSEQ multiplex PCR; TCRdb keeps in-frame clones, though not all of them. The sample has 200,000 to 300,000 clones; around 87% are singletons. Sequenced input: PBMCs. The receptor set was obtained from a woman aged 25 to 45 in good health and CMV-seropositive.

In nucleotides, the CDR3 is TGTGCCAGCAGTGAGGGGCCTCTAGCCAAAAACATTCAGTACTTC. Translation gives CASSEGPLAKNIQYF. The chain recombines TRBV6-1 with TRBJ2-4; tentative D call: TRBD1 (5 bases). The germline V and J ends were trimmed by 3 bases and 0 bases, with 9 bases remaining between them. Per the germline V gene, CDR1 is MNHNS and CDR2 is SASEGT. The CDR3 sequence is 15 residues long.

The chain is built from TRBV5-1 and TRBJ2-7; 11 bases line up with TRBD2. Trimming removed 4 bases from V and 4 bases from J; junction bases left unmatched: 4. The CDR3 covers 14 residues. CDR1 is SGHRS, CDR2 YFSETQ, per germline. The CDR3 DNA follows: TGCGCCAGCAGCACGGGACTAGCGGTATACGAGCAGTACTTC. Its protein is CASSTGLAVYEQYF.

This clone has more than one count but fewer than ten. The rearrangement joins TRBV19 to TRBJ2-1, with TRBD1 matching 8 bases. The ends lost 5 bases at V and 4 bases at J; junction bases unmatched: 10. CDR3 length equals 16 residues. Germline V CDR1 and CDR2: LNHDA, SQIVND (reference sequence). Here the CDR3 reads CASSSWTGRLYNEQFF. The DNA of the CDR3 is TGTGCCAGTAGTTCGTGGACAGGGAGGCTTTACAATGAGCAGTTCTTC.

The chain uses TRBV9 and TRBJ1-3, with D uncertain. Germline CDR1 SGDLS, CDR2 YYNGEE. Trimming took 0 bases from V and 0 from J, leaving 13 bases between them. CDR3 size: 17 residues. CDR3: CASSVAGGMSSGNTIYF. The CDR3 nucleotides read TGTGCCAGCAGCGTAGCGGGTGGCATGTCCTCTGGAAACACCATATATTTT.

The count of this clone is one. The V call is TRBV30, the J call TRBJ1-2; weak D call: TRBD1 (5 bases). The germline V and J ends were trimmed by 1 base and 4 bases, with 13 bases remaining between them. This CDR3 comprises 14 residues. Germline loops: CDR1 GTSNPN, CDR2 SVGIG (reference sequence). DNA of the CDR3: TGTGCCTGGAGTGCTCGGGGGGATAGCTATGGCTACACCTTC. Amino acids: CAWSARGDSYGYTF. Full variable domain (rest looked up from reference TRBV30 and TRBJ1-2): SQTIHQWPATLVQPVGSPLSLECTVEGTSNPNLYWYRQAAGRGLQLLFYSVGIGQISSEVPQNLSASRPQDRQFILSSKKLLLSDSGFYLCAWSARGDSYGYTFGSGTRLTVV.

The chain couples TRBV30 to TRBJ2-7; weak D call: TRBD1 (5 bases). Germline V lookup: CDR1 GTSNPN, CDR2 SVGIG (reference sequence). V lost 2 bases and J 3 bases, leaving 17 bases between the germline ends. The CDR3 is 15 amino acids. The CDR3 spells CAWSQKKGVGYEQYF. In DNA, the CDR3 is TGTGCCTGGAGTCAGAAAAAAGGGGTGGGCTACGAGCAGTACTTC.

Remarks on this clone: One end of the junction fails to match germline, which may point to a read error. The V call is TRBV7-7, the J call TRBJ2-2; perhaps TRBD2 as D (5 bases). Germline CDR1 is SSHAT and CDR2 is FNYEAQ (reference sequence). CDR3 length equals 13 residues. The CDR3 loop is CASSRGTTGELFF. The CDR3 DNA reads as TGTGCTAGCAGCCGGGGTACAACCGGGGAGCTGTTTTTT.

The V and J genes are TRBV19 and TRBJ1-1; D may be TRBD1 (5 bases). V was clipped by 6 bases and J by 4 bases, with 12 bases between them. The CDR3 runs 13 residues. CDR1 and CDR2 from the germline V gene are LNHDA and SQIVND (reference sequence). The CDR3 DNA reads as TGTGCCAGTAGCGGGTGGGGCGGCACTGAAGCTTTCTTT. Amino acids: CASSGWGGTEAFF.

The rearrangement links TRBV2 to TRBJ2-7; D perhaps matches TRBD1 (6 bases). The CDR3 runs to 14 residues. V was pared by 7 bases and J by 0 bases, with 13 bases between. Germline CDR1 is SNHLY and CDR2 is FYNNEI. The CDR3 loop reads CASTPEQGSYEQYF. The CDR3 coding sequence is TGTGCCAGCACCCCTGAACAGGGCTCCTACGAGCAGTACTTC.

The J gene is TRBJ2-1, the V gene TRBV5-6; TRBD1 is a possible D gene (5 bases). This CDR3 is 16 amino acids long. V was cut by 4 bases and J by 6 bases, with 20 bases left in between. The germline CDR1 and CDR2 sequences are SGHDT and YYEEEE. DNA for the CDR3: TGTGCCAGCAGCGACCGATTCAGGGATATGGTCAATGAGCAGTTCTTC. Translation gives CASSDRFRDMVNEQFF.

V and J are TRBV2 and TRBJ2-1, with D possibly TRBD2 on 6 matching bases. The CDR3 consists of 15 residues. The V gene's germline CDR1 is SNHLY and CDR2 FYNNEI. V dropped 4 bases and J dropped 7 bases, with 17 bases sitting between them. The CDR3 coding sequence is TGTGCCAGCAGTGGTTTACGGGAGTTCCGGAATGAGCAGTTCTTC. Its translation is CASSGLREFRNEQFF.

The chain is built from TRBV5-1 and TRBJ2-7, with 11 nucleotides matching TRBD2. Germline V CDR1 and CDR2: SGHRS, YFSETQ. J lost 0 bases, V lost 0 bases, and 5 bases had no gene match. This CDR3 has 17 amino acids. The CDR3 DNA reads TGCGCCAGCAGCTTGGCTCTAGCGGGAGGCAGCTCCTACGAGCAGTACTTC. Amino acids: CASSLALAGGSSYEQYF.

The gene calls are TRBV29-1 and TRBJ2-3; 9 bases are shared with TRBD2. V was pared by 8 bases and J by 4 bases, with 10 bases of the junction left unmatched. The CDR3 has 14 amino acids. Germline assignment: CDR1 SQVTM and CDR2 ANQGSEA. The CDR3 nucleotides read TGCAGCTTAGGAGTAGCGGGAGTCGCAGATACGCAGTATTTT. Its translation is CSLGVAGVADTQYF.

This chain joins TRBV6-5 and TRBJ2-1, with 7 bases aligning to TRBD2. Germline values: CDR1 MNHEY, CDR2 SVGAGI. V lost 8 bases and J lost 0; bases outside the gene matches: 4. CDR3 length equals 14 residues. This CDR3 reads CASGRAGSYNEQFF. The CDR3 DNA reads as TGTGCCAGCGGGAGGGCAGGCTCCTACAATGAGCAGTTCTTC.

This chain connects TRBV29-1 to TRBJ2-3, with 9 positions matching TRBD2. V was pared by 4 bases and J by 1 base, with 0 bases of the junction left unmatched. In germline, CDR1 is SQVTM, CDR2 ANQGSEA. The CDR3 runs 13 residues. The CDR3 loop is CSVVAGGTDTQYF. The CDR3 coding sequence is TGCAGCGTTGTAGCGGGAGGCACAGATACGCAGTATTTT.

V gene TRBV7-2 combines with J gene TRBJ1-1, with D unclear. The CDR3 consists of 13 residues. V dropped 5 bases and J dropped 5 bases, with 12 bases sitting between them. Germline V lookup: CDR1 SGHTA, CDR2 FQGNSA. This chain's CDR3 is CASSTFRGTEAFF. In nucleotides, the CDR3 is TGTGCCAGCAGCACTTTTAGAGGGACTGAAGCTTTCTTT.

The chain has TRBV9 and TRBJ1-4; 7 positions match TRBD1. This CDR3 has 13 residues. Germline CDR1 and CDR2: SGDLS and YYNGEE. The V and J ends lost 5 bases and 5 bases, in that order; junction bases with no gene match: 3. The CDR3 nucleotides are TGTGCCAGCAGTGACAGGGTCAATGAAAAACTGTTTTTT. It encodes CASSDRVNEKLFF.

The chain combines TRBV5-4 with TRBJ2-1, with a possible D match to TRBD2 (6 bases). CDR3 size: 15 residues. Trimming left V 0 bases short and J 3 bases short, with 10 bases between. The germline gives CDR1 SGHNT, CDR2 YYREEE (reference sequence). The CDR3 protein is CASSLGGGYYNEQFF. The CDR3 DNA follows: TGTGCCAGCAGCTTGGGTGGGGGGTACTACAATGAGCAGTTCTTC.